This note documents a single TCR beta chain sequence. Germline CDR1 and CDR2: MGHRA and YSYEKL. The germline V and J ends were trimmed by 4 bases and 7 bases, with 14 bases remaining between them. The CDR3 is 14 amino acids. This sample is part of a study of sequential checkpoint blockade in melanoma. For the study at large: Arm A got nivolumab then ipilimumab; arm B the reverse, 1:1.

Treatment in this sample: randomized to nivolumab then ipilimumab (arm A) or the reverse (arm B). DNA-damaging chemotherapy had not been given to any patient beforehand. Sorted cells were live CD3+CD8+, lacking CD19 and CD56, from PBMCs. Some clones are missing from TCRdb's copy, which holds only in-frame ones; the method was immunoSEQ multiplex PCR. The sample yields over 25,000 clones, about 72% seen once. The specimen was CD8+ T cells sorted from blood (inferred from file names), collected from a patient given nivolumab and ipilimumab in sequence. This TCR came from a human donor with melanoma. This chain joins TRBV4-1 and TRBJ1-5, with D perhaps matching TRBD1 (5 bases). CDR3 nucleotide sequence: TGCGCCAGCAGCCCTGGGGGGGTTGGACAGCCCCAGCATTTT. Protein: CASSPGGVGQPQHF.